Below are 22 T cell receptor beta chains sequenced from a single sample in a study of identical twins (dated by TCRdb to about 2016). The library was built by means of 5' RACE. Sequencing was performed on an Illumina HiSeq 2000. The public sequencing data were trimmed at Q25 with fastp and processed into clonotypes with MiXCR by TCRdb, which kept only in-frame beta chains. A single entry per CDR3 protein holds the most common genes and DNA from its merged rows. The sample table holds around 240,000 distinct CDR3 sequences, of which about 10% were seen once. Roughly 10% of the sample rests with the top ten. The material sequenced was memory T cells sorted from blood. In light of the paper, this sample's cell subset or site label describes: CD45RO+ enriched T cells. The receptors come from a man in his forties or fifties in good health.

This clonotype was seen many times. The chain uses TRBV20-1 and TRBJ1-1; TRBD1 matches 7 bases. Germline V gene data show CDR1 as DFQATT and CDR2 as SNEGSKA (reference sequence). Germline trimming cut 2 bases from V and 6 bases from J; bases unmatched to any gene: 9. The CDR3 covers 14 residues. The CDR3 reads CSARIGRGAAEAFF. The CDR3 bases are TGCAGTGCTAGAATCGGCAGGGGGGCTGCTGAAGCTTTCTTT.

This clonotype was seen at least ten times. V and J are TRBV12-3 or TRBV12-4 and TRBJ2-1, with D possibly called TRBD1 or TRBD2 (5 bases each). Deletions cut 5 bases from V and 8 bases from J, with 19 bases between. The CDR3 length is 15 residues. CDR3 amino acids: CASSPRDPGLDEQFF. Written as DNA, the CDR3 is TGTGCCAGCAGTCCTAGGGACCCAGGGTTGGATGAGCAGTTCTTC.

This clonotype was detected many times. The rearrangement uses TRBV4-2 and TRBJ2-3, with 9 bases aligning to TRBD2. V dropped 0 bases and J dropped 5; count of bases not matched to a gene: 6. Germline V gene data show CDR1 as LGHNA and CDR2 as YNFKEQ. The CDR3 totals 16 residues. The chain's CDR3 is CASSQDGGRALDTQYF. CDR3 DNA sequence: TGTGCCAGCAGCCAAGATGGCGGGAGGGCCTTAGATACGCAGTATTTT.

This clonotype was detected many times. V gene TRBV5-1 combines with J gene TRBJ2-5, with D perhaps matching TRBD1 (5 bases). The germline gives CDR1 SGHRS, CDR2 YFSETQ. This CDR3 spans 14 amino acids. V lost 0 bases and J 7 bases, leaving 13 bases between the germline ends. CDR3 protein: CASSLEGDGATQYF. Here the CDR3 DNA reads TGCGCCAGCAGCTTGGAAGGGGATGGGGCGACCCAGTACTTC. Drawing the rest from reference TRBV5-1 and TRBJ2-5, the complete variable domain is KAGVTQTPRYLIKTRGQQVTLSCSPISGHRSVSWYQQTPGQGLQFLFEYFSETQRNKGNFPGRFSGRQFSNSRSEMNVSTLELGDSALYLCASSLEGDGATQYFGPGTRLLVL.

The chain joins TRBV11-2 to TRBJ2-4, with TRBD2 matching 14 bases. The V and J ends lost 3 bases and 6 bases, in that order; junction bases with no gene match: 7. Germline loops: CDR1 SGHAT, CDR2 FQNNGV. The CDR3 has 17 amino acids. CDR3 in DNA: TGTGCCAGCAGCTTTGGACTAGCGGGAGGCTCCGGAAACATTCAGTACTTC. This sequence encodes CASSFGLAGGSGNIQYF.

This clonotype was recorded a few times. The genes are TRBV30 and TRBJ2-3; 7 nucleotides match TRBD1. The CDR3 is 15 amino acids. J lost 5 bases, V lost 0 bases, and 8 bases had no gene match. Per the germline V gene, CDR1 is GTSNPN and CDR2 is SVGIG (reference sequence). CDR3 residues: CAWSVPTGAVDTQYF. For the CDR3, the DNA is TGTGCCTGGAGTGTACCAACAGGGGCTGTAGATACGCAGTATTTT.

The rearrangement links TRBV5-5 to TRBJ1-2, with TRBD1 identical over 8 bases. The CDR3 totals 15 residues. With V trimmed by 2 bases and J by 8 bases, 11 bases remained unmatched. Germline V gene lookup returns CDR1 SGHKS and CDR2 YYEKEE (reference sequence). The CDR3 nucleotides read TGTGCCAGCAGCTTAAGCAGGGGGCTTGTTGCCGGCTACACCTTC. Translating gives CASSLSRGLVAGYTF.

This clonotype was picked up many times. The CDR3 here is CASRDPSGPKPYNEQFF. DNA for the CDR3: TGTGCCAGCAGAGATCCCTCAGGTCCCAAGCCCTACAATGAGCAGTTCTTC. The rearrangement joins TRBV11-2 to TRBJ2-1; D unresolved. V was shortened by 6 bases and J by 2 bases, with 20 bases between the two germline ends. CDR1 SGHAT and CDR2 FQNNGV come from the germline V gene. The CDR3 loop spans 17 amino acids.

The rearrangement uses TRBV7-2 and TRBJ2-3; TRBD2 aligns across 8 bases. V gave up 5 bases and J gave up 3 bases; unmatched junction bases: 7. The germline V gene has CDR1 SGHTA and CDR2 FQGNSA. The CDR3 runs 15 residues. The CDR3 region is CASSLWTSRTDTQYF. The DNA for the CDR3 is TGTGCCAGCAGCCTATGGACTAGCCGAACAGATACGCAGTATTTT.

This clonotype occurred a few times. V gene TRBV6-1 combines with J gene TRBJ2-4, with a tentative D call TRBD2 (5 bases). This CDR3 comprises 15 residues. Germline values: CDR1 MNHNS, CDR2 SASEGT. V was trimmed by 4 bases and J by 0 bases, leaving 10 bases between them. The CDR3 bases are TGTGCCAGCAGTGCCGGCGGACTAGCCAAAAACATTCAGTACTTC. Translating it yields CASSAGGLAKNIQYF.

This clonotype was counted a few times. This CDR3 reads CASSQEEGAMGTEAFF. CDR3 bases: TGTGCCAGCAGCCAAGAGGAAGGGGCTATGGGCACTGAAGCTTTCTTT. The V and J genes are TRBV4-2 and TRBJ1-1; the D gene is possibly TRBD1 (5 bases). The CDR3 covers 16 residues. V was cut by 0 bases and J by 4 bases, with 15 bases left in between. Germline V gene sequence: CDR1 LGHNA, CDR2 YNFKEQ.

Many counts were recorded for this clonotype. The chain links TRBV5-1 to TRBJ2-3; TRBD1 aligns across 10 bases. CDR1 and CDR2 from the germline V gene are SGHRS and YFSETQ. Trimming cost V 4 bases and J 5 bases; bases outside gene matches: 10. The CDR3 runs to 16 residues. The CDR3 sequence: CASSPQMGQGRDTQYF. Here the CDR3 DNA reads TGCGCCAGCAGCCCACAAATGGGACAGGGGAGAGATACGCAGTATTTT.

V usage is TRBV5-5 and J usage is TRBJ2-3; D assignment may be TRBD1 or TRBD2 (7 bases each). Germline CDR1 SGHKS, CDR2 YYEKEE (reference sequence). Trimming cost V 4 bases and J 2 bases, with 23 bases left between them. This CDR3 comprises 18 residues. CDR3 region: CASSTPGQRDYITDTQYF. The DNA of the CDR3 is TGTGCCAGCAGCACTCCGGGACAGCGGGACTACATCACAGATACGCAGTATTTT. Looking up the rest from reference TRBV5-5 and TRBJ2-3 gives the full variable domain: DAGVTQSPTHLIKTRGQQVTLRCSPISGHKSVSWYQQVLGQGPQFIFQYYEKEERGRGNFPDRFSARQFPNYSSELNVNALLLGDSALYLCASSTPGQRDYITDTQYFGPGTRLTVL.

As concerns this clonotype: It may be a read error: a sequence one base away is much more abundant. The CDR3: CSALAGLDSYAQYF. The CDR3 DNA reads TGCAGTGCCTTAGCGGGCCTAGACTCCTACGCGCAGTACTTC. The J gene is TRBJ2-7, the V gene TRBV20-1; 7 bases are a match to TRBD2. The CDR3 has 14 amino acids. The germline CDR1 and CDR2 sequences are DFQATT and SNEGSKA (reference sequence).

The chain couples TRBV5-1 to TRBJ2-7; the match to TRBD2 covers 10 bases. The V gene's germline CDR1 is SGHRS and CDR2 YFSETQ. The length of the CDR3 is 16 residues. V lost 4 bases to trimming and J lost 2 bases; unmatched junction nucleotides: 9. The CDR3 nucleotides are TGCGCCAGCAGCGTCTTTGTAGCGGGGGGAGCCTACGAGCAGTACTTC. Protein sequence: CASSVFVAGGAYEQYF.

In its sample, this clonotype was seen a few times. V is TRBV2 and J is TRBJ2-7, with D perhaps TRBD2 (6 bases). From germline, CDR1 is SNHLY and CDR2 FYNNEI. This CDR3 spans 12 amino acids. Trimming cost V 10 bases and J 4 bases, with 14 bases left between them. The CDR3, as DNA: TGTGCCACCGGGACTCTAGGTTACGAGCAGTACTTC. Translated: CATGTLGYEQYF.

The genes are TRBV11-2 and TRBJ1-1, with TRBD1 matching 8 bases. The CDR3 loop spans 17 amino acids. The V segment lost 5 bases and the J segment 6 bases; nucleotides outside the gene matches: 17. Germline CDR1 reads SGHAT; CDR2 reads FQNNGV. CDR3 sequence reads: CASSPGQGRKSRAEAFF. CDR3 in DNA: TGTGCCAGCAGCCCAGGACAGGGCCGAAAATCGAGGGCTGAAGCTTTCTTT. Supplemented by reference TRBV11-2 and TRBJ1-1, the full variable domain reads EAGVAQSPRYKIIEKRQSVAFWCNPISGHATLYWYQQILGQGPKLLIQFQNNGVVDDSQLPKDRFSAERLKGVDSTLKIQPAKLEDSAVYLCASSPGQGRKSRAEAFFGQGTRLTVV.

The sample holds a few counts of this clonotype. The chain is built from TRBV7-6 and TRBJ1-4; the D gene is possibly TRBD1 (6 bases). The CDR3 covers 14 residues. V was cut by 1 base and J by 6 bases, with 9 bases left in between. Germline-derived CDR1 and CDR2 are SGHVS and FNYEAQ. CDR3 sequence reads: CASSLDRVDEKLFF. The CDR3 bases are TGTGCCAGCAGCTTAGACAGGGTGGATGAAAAACTGTTTTTT.

This clonotype was recorded many times. V is TRBV5-1 and J is TRBJ1-4, with a tentative D call TRBD1 (5 bases). The germline CDR1 and CDR2 sequences are SGHRS and YFSETQ. Trimming cost V 7 bases and J 5 bases, with 12 bases left between them. This CDR3 is 13 amino acids long. CDR3 coding DNA: TGCGCCAGCTCAGGGATTACAAATGAAAAACTGTTTTTT. As protein: CASSGITNEKLFF.

The sample holds many counts of this clonotype. The chain has TRBV4-2 and TRBJ2-1; 10 bases line up with TRBD2. The CDR3 is made up of 19 amino acids. Germline CDR1 and CDR2: LGHNA and YNFKEQ. The J segment lost 5 bases and the V segment lost 1 base, leaving 14 bases of the junction unmatched. The CDR3 coding sequence is TGTGCCAGCAGCCAAGTGTCTTCGGCTAGCGGGAGTTTTAACAATGAGCAGTTCTTC. Translating it yields CASSQVSSASGSFNNEQFF.

At least ten counts were recorded for this clonotype. V usage is TRBV12-3 or TRBV12-4 and J usage is TRBJ1-1, with D possibly TRBD1 on 5 matching bases. This CDR3 has 15 amino acids. The V and J ends lost 5 bases and 0 bases respectively, with 13 bases between them. CDR3 sequence: CASSPPGTVNTEAFF. The CDR3 coding sequence is TGTGCCAGCAGTCCCCCCGGGACGGTGAACACTGAAGCTTTCTTT.

This clonotype showed up many times. The rearrangement joins TRBV25-1 to TRBJ2-1, with D hard to call. The CDR3 extends over 12 amino acids. Trimming took off 5 bases at V and 7 bases at J, with 9 bases between the two ends. Germline V gene data show CDR1 as MGHDK and CDR2 as SYGVNS. CDR3 amino acids: CASSLFSNEQFF. The CDR3 region has the DNA TGTGCCAGCAGTCTCTTCTCAAATGAGCAGTTCTTC.